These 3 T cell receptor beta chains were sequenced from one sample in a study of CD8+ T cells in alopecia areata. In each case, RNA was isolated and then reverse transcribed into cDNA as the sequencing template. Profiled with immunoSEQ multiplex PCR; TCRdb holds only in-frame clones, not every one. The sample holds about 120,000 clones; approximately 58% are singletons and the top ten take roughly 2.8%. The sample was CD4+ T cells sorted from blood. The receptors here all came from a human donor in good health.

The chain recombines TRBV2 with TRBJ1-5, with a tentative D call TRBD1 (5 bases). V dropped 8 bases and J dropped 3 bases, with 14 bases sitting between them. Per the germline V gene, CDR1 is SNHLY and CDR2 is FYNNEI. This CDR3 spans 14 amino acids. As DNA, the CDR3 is TGTGCCAGCTCTAAGGACACCGTCAATCAGCCCCAGCATTTT. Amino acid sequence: CASSKDTVNQPQHF.

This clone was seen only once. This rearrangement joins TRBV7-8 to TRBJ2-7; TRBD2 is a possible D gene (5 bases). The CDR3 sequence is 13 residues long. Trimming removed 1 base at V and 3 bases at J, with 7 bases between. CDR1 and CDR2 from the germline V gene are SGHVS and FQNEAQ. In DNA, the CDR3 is TGTGCCAGCAGCTTAGACGGACTCTACGAGCAGTACTTC. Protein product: CASSLDGLYEQYF.

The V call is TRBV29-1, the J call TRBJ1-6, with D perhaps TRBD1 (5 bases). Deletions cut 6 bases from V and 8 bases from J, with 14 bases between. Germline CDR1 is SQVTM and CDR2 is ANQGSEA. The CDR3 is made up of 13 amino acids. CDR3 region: CSVETAPDSPLHF. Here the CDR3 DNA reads TGCAGCGTGGAGACAGCTCCAGATTCACCCCTCCACTTT.